The 10 T cell receptor beta chains in this list originate from one sample, sequenced in a study of blood T cells in healthy people across ages. Primers used in a second PCR of roughly 6 to 11 cycles were a sample-barcoded 5' primer and a J-beta primer mix. TCRdb called the 5' RACE reads again in MiXCR, with one record for every CDR3 protein. There are about 1.4 million distinct CDR3 sequences in the sample; 45% to 70% occur only once, and over 5% lies in the top ten. Sequenced sample: blood. The receptor set was obtained from a man younger than 35 in good health.

This clonotype was picked up a small number of times. The chain carries TRBV4-1 and TRBJ2-7; 14 bases fit TRBD2. This CDR3 is built from 16 residues. The trim removed 3 bases at V and 1 base at J, leaving 2 bases unmatched. The germline gives CDR1 MGHRA, CDR2 YSYEKL. In nucleotides, the CDR3 is TGCGCCAGCAGCCACCGGACTAGCGGGAGGTCCTACGAGCAGTACTTC. Protein sequence: CASSHRTSGRSYEQYF.

The chain combines TRBV6-5 with TRBJ2-6; 7 positions match TRBD1. V shed 6 bases, J shed 0 bases, and the junction held 8 bases outside the gene matches. Germline V gene data show CDR1 as MNHEY and CDR2 as SVGAGI. The CDR3 length is 17 residues. CDR3 sequence: CASSYGQALSGANVLTF. In DNA form, the CDR3 reads TGTGCCAGCAGCTATGGACAGGCTCTCTCTGGGGCCAACGTCCTGACTTTC.

The rearrangement uses TRBV4-1 and TRBJ2-3; 7 nucleotides match TRBD2. This CDR3 comprises 16 residues. Germline V gives CDR1 MGHRA, CDR2 YSYEKL. V lost 1 base and J lost 4; bases outside the gene matches: 8. The CDR3 bases are TGCGCCAGCAGCCAAGTAGCGGGTACTCGGGCAGATACGCAGTATTTT. Its protein product is CASSQVAGTRADTQYF.

V gene TRBV6-2 or TRBV6-3 combines with J gene TRBJ1-1; 10 bases agree with TRBD1. CDR3 length: 15 residues. Germline V gene sequence: CDR1 MNHEY, CDR2 SVGEGT. J was trimmed by 7 bases and V by 6 bases; bases with no gene match: 11. The CDR3 loop is CASSRGTGVSVEAFF. DNA for the CDR3: TGTGCCAGCAGCCGAGGGACAGGGGTTTCGGTTGAAGCTTTCTTT.

The genes are TRBV6-5 and TRBJ1-2; D is unclear. This CDR3 region has 14 residues. CDR1 is MNHEY, CDR2 SVGAGI, per germline. Trimming took off 0 bases at V and 4 bases at J, with 9 bases between the two ends. CDR3 DNA sequence: TGTGCCAGCAGTTACTCCGGCATGTCCTATGGCTACACCTTC. As protein: CASSYSGMSYGYTF.

This chain connects TRBV14 to TRBJ1-1, with D uncertain. The CDR3 consists of 12 residues. The V end was cut by 3 bases, the J end by 4 bases, with 6 bases between. The germline V gene encodes CDR1 SGHDN and CDR2 FVKESK. CDR3 sequence reads: CASSHRSTEAFF. CDR3 coding DNA: TGTGCCAGCAGCCACCGGAGCACTGAAGCTTTCTTT.

The gene calls are TRBV28 and TRBJ1-6; maybe TRBD1 (5 bases). Germline loops: CDR1 MDHEN, CDR2 SYDVKM. The CDR3 has 15 amino acids. V gave up 4 bases and J gave up 6 bases, with 13 bases separating them. The CDR3 DNA sequence: TGTGCCAGCAGTTCGGACGGGGGGGTTAATTCACCCCTCCACTTT. It is translated as CASSSDGGVNSPLHF.

This clonotype was picked up a small number of times. V is TRBV21-1 and J is TRBJ2-7. TRBV21-1 is a pseudogene segment. The CDR3 consists of 12 residues. CDR3 nucleotide sequence: TGTGCCGGCAGGAATCTATCCTACGAGCAGTACTTC. Its protein product is CAGRNLSYEQYF.

A remark on this clonotype: Possible read error: a much larger clone is one base away. The chain combines TRBV12-3 or TRBV12-4 with TRBJ2-7; D is unclear. The CDR3 is made up of 14 amino acids. The V gene lost 7 bases and the J gene lost 6 bases, with 19 bases spanning the gap. CDR3 residues: CASIPTGSPAEQYF. CDR3 bases: TGTGCCAGCATCCCGACTGGATCCCCCGCCGAGCAGTACTTC.

The chain combines TRBV10-3 with TRBJ2-7; D could derive from TRBD1 or TRBD2 (7 bases each). The germline gives CDR1 ENHRY, CDR2 SYGVKD. V was trimmed by 5 bases and J by 1 base, leaving 9 bases between them. The length of the CDR3 is 13 residues. This CDR3 is CAISQGGSYEQYF. CDR3 bases: TGTGCCATCAGTCAGGGGGGGTCCTACGAGCAGTACTTC.